This T cell receptor (beta chain) is drawn from a study of blood T cell repertoires in COVID-19. Germline V gene lookup returns CDR1 LNHDA and CDR2 SQIVND (reference sequence). The CDR3 has 14 residues. V lost 2 bases and J lost 7, with 14 bases in between. The data were produced by immunoSEQ multiplex PCR, yet TCRdb's version contains in-frame clones alone and is incomplete. The sample consists of roughly 250,000 clones, around 82% of them appearing once. This chain connects TRBV19 to TRBJ2-5; perhaps TRBD1 as D (6 bases). The specimen sequenced was peripheral blood. The clonotype was recovered from a human donor with COVID-19, enrolled during active disease. The donor label of this sample is uncertain. The CDR3 DNA is TGTGCCAGTAGTATAAGCAGGGGCTTGGGGACCCAGTACTTC. Amino acids: CASSISRGLGTQYF.